A single sample gave rise to the 25 T cell receptor beta chains below, sequenced in a study of shared clonotypes between healthy human individuals (dated by TCRdb to 2018 to 2020). The library came from the immunoSEQ multiplex PCR assay. Here the immuneACCESS table is served through TCRdb, limited to in-frame sequences with V and J called. Missing clones are a known gap in these copies; in checked studies unresolved V genes cover under half, and the rest lacks a known reason. The sample table holds roughly 650,000 clones, of which around 97% were seen once. 0.045% to 0.06% of the sample is taken by the ten largest. The sequencing input was naive CD4+ T cells sorted from blood. Read against the paper, the sample's cell subset or site label means: CD45RA+ positively selected. Receptors were obtained from a woman between 25 and 40 years old in good health.

The J gene is TRBJ2-3, the V gene TRBV7-3, with 12 nucleotides matching TRBD2. J lost 2 bases, V lost 5 bases, and 8 bases had no gene match. Germline CDR1 SGHTA, CDR2 FQGTGA. The CDR3 is 17 residues long. The CDR3 DNA reads TGTGCCAGCAGCCGGCTACTAGCGGGAGGCCTCACAGATACGCAGTATTTT. Its protein product is CASSRLLAGGLTDTQYF.

V usage is TRBV15 and J usage is TRBJ2-7, with D perhaps TRBD2 (6 bases). From germline, CDR1 is LNHNV and CDR2 YYDKDF (reference sequence). With 10 bases removed from V and 3 bases from J, the gap between germline ends came to 22 bases. CDR3 length: 15 residues. For the CDR3, the DNA is TGTGCCAACCAAGCCGGGGGTTCCCTTGGCTACGAGCAGTACTTC. It translates to CANQAGGSLGYEQYF.

This chain links TRBV19 with TRBJ1-1; no clear D. The germline gives CDR1 LNHDA, CDR2 SQIVND (reference sequence). The CDR3 spans 15 residues. Trimming took off 9 bases at V and 1 base at J, with 18 bases between the two ends. CDR3 DNA sequence: TGTGCCAGCAGAATCCCAGGCCAACGGAACACTGAAGCTTTCTTT. It is translated as CASRIPGQRNTEAFF.

The chain links TRBV5-1 to TRBJ2-5; no clear D gene. Germline CDR1 is SGHRS and CDR2 is YFSETQ. The CDR3 consists of 15 residues. The V gene lost 4 bases and the J gene lost 1 base, with 14 bases spanning the gap. The CDR3 sequence is CASSEGAIAQETQYF. CDR3 DNA sequence: TGCGCCAGCAGCGAAGGAGCGATCGCCCAAGAGACCCAGTACTTC.

As DNA, the CDR3 is TGTGCCAGCAGTGGAGGGGGAGGAGGCTACAATGAGCAGTTCTTC. Encoded protein: CASSGGGGGYNEQFF. V gene TRBV28 combines with J gene TRBJ2-1, with D tentatively TRBD1 or TRBD2 (6 bases each). V lost 5 bases and J lost 3, with 14 bases in between. The CDR3 is made up of 15 amino acids. The germline gives CDR1 MDHEN, CDR2 SYDVKM.

This chain uses TRBV11-3 with TRBJ2-1, with TRBD1 as a possible D gene (6 bases). The CDR3 sequence is 15 residues long. Trimming cost V 1 base and J 5 bases, with 12 bases left between them. Germline V gene sequence: CDR1 SGHNT, CDR2 YENEEA. The CDR3: CASSLAGTLDNEQFF. The CDR3 bases are TGTGCCAGCAGCTTAGCGGGGACACTGGACAATGAGCAGTTCTTC. Supplemented by reference TRBV11-3 and TRBJ2-1, the full variable domain reads EAGVVQSPRYKIIEKKQPVAFWCNPISGHNTLYWYLQNLGQGPELLIRYENEEAVDDSQLPKDRFSAERLKGVDSTLKIQPAELGDSAVYLCASSLAGTLDNEQFFGPGTRLTVL.

The chain uses TRBV6-1 and TRBJ1-2; D call uncertain. This CDR3 comprises 12 residues. Germline values: CDR1 MNHNS, CDR2 SASEGT. V dropped 2 bases and J dropped 2 bases, with 3 bases sitting between them. The CDR3 loop reads CASSERNYGYTF. CDR3 sequence (DNA): TGTGCCAGCAGTGAAAGAAACTATGGCTACACCTTC.

This clone appeared once. CDR3: CASSYSKGNQPQHF. The CDR3 nucleotides read TGTGCCAGCAGTTACTCGAAAGGCAATCAGCCCCAGCATTTT. V and J are TRBV6-6 and TRBJ1-5; D unresolved. V shed 0 bases and J shed 2 bases, with 5 bases lying between them. The germline V gene has CDR1 MNHNY and CDR2 SVGAGI (reference sequence). This CDR3 region has 14 residues.

About this clone: This CDR3 is also generated by other DNA sequences in the sample. The rearrangement links TRBV6-5 to TRBJ2-5, with D tentatively TRBD1 (6 bases). V dropped 5 bases and J dropped 2 bases, with 9 bases sitting between them. CDR3 length: 13 amino acids. CDR1 is MNHEY and CDR2 is SVGAGI in the germline V gene. In DNA, the CDR3 is TGTGCCAGCAGTAGGACAGTTCAAGAGACCCAGTACTTC. This translates into CASSRTVQETQYF.

This rearrangement joins TRBV7-3 to TRBJ2-7; 9 positions agree with TRBD2. The J segment lost 3 bases and the V segment lost 1 base, leaving 4 bases of the junction unmatched. Germline V gene data show CDR1 as SGHTA and CDR2 as FQGTGA. The CDR3 consists of 15 residues. The CDR3 nucleotides read TGTGCCAGCAGCTTAAGTGTAGCGGGAGACTACGAGCAGTACTTC. This encodes CASSLSVAGDYEQYF.

This rearrangement joins TRBV11-1 to TRBJ2-3; D is perhaps TRBD1 or TRBD2 (5 bases each). Germline values: CDR1 SGHAT, CDR2 FQDESV (reference sequence). This CDR3 is built from 15 residues. Trimming pared 1 base from V and 6 bases from J, leaving 14 bases between. The CDR3 DNA is TGTGCCAGCAGCTTAGGGGACGGAGGCTGGGATACGCAGTATTTT. Its protein is CASSLGDGGWDTQYF.

As DNA, the CDR3 is TGTGCCAGCAACTTTCGTGACAGCCAAGAGACCCAGTACTTC. Its protein is CASNFRDSQETQYF. This chain links TRBV28 with TRBJ2-5; TRBD1 might be the D (5 bases). The germline V gene has CDR1 MDHEN and CDR2 SYDVKM. Trimming pared 7 bases from V and 1 base from J, leaving 13 bases between. CDR3 length: 14 amino acids.

The chain carries TRBV5-1 and TRBJ2-1; no clear D gene. In germline, CDR1 is SGHRS, CDR2 YFSETQ. Trimming stripped 4 bases from V and 4 bases from J, with 6 bases between. There are 12 residues in the CDR3. The DNA for the CDR3 is TGCGCCAGCAGCCAACAGTACAATGAGCAGTTCTTC. Its protein product is CASSQQYNEQFF.

CDR3 protein: CASTDGTGSQPQHF. CDR3 DNA sequence: TGTGCCAGCACCGATGGGACGGGCAGTCAGCCCCAGCATTTT. The rearrangement uses TRBV6-1 and TRBJ1-5; a weak D match, TRBD1 (5 bases). The CDR3 loop spans 14 amino acids. Trimming took 7 bases from V and 6 from J, leaving 16 bases between them. Germline V gene lookup returns CDR1 MNHNS and CDR2 SASEGT.

The chain recombines TRBV27 with TRBJ1-5; D uncertain. The CDR3 has 12 residues. Germline loops: CDR1 MNHEY, CDR2 SMNVEV (reference sequence). The V end was cut by 5 bases, the J end by 2 bases, with 4 bases between. CDR3 bases: TGTGCCAGCAGTCCCCGCAATCAGCCCCAGCATTTT. Its protein is CASSPRNQPQHF.

J is TRBJ1-2 and V is TRBV7-8, with TRBD1 matching 9 bases. This CDR3 region has 16 residues. Germline CDR1 reads SGHVS; CDR2 reads FQNEAQ. V dropped 0 bases and J dropped 7; count of bases not matched to a gene: 9. DNA of the CDR3: TGTGCCAGCAGCTTAGCGCGGGACAGGGCGCGGGGTGGCTACACCTTC. Amino acid sequence: CASSLARDRARGGYTF.

The CDR3 loop reads CASSLVEGAFEKLFF. CDR3 in DNA: TGTGCCAGCAGCTTAGTCGAGGGGGCGTTTGAAAAACTGTTTTTT. The chain couples TRBV7-9 to TRBJ1-4; 7 bases match TRBD1. The J segment lost 7 bases and the V segment lost 1 base, leaving 6 bases of the junction unmatched. The CDR3 length is 15 residues. Germline lookup yields CDR1 SEHNR and CDR2 FQNEAQ (reference sequence).

The J gene is TRBJ1-1, the V gene TRBV28, with TRBD1 identical over 9 bases. V trimming: 5 bases; J trimming: 7 bases; junction bases outside the gene matches: 8. The V gene's germline CDR1 is MDHEN and CDR2 SYDVKM. The CDR3 has 14 residues. The DNA for the CDR3 is TGTGCCAGCAGTCTAGGGACAGGGAGGAGTGAAGCTTTCTTT. It codes for CASSLGTGRSEAFF.

This chain uses TRBV28 with TRBJ2-7; D gene unclear. The V gene lost 5 bases and the J gene lost 0 bases, with 8 bases spanning the gap. CDR3 length: 13 residues. Germline V gene data show CDR1 as MDHEN and CDR2 as SYDVKM. The CDR3, as DNA: TGTGCCAGCAGTCCGGCCGACTCCTACGAGCAGTACTTC. It translates to CASSPADSYEQYF.

The chain recombines TRBV19 with TRBJ1-5; D is possibly TRBD1 (5 bases). The CDR3 totals 15 residues. The ends were cut back, 3 bases at V and 3 bases at J, with 12 bases in the middle. Germline-derived CDR1 and CDR2 are LNHDA and SQIVND (reference sequence). This CDR3 is CASSIQGSLNQPQHF. CDR3 DNA sequence: TGTGCCAGTAGTATTCAGGGTTCTCTCAATCAGCCCCAGCATTTT.

This clone showed up just once. The chain employs TRBV2 and TRBJ2-3, with TRBD2 matching 10 bases. Germline values: CDR1 SNHLY, CDR2 FYNNEI. V lost 7 bases, J lost 4 bases, and 8 bases stayed unmatched. The CDR3 length is 15 residues. As DNA, the CDR3 is TGTGCCAGCACTGTCCTAGCGGGAGTGTCAGATACGCAGTATTTT. Protein product: CASTVLAGVSDTQYF.

The gene calls are TRBV7-9 and TRBJ2-1; 13 nucleotides line up with TRBD2. The CDR3 is 13 residues long. Trimming cost V 10 bases and J 6 bases; bases outside gene matches: 3. Germline CDR1 SEHNR, CDR2 FQNEAQ (reference sequence). The DNA of the CDR3 is TGTGCCACCGGACTAGCGGGAGTCAATGAGCAGTTCTTC. It yields the protein CATGLAGVNEQFF.

This chain links TRBV15 with TRBJ2-1, with 10 bases fitting TRBD1. This CDR3 is built from 15 residues. Germline CDR1 and CDR2: LNHNV and YYDKDF (reference sequence). V dropped 0 bases and J dropped 6; count of bases not matched to a gene: 2. CDR3 nucleotides: TGTGCCACCAGCAGAGATTGGACAGGGGGCAATGAGCAGTTCTTC. The encoded protein is CATSRDWTGGNEQFF.

The CDR3 DNA sequence: TGTGCCAGCAGCTTACCGTTCTCTGGGGCCAACGTCCTGACTTTC. It yields the protein CASSLPFSGANVLTF. The chain employs TRBV5-8 and TRBJ2-6; D uncertain. The CDR3 contains 15 residues. CDR1 is SGHTS, CDR2 YDEGEE, per germline. V lost 2 bases and J lost 0, with 6 bases in between.

This chain links TRBV19 with TRBJ2-1; D might be TRBD1 (6 bases). The CDR3 totals 15 residues. Trimming cost V 6 bases and J 0 bases, with 12 bases left between them. In germline, CDR1 is LNHDA, CDR2 SQIVND (reference sequence). The CDR3 spells CASSSQGTSYNEQFF. The DNA of the CDR3 is TGTGCCAGTAGCTCACAGGGTACCTCCTACAATGAGCAGTTCTTC.